The T cell receptor beta chain under discussion was sequenced for a study of radiotherapy plus CTLA-4 blockade in lung cancer. The CDR3 consists of 13 residues. The V gene's germline CDR1 is WSHSY and CDR2 SAAADI. The V gene end was trimmed by 5 bases and the J gene end by 3 bases; junction bases not matched to a gene: 4. This clone was picked up one time. Profiling relied on immunoSEQ multiplex PCR, and the TCRdb table lists in-frame clones only, not all of them. The table has around 40,000 clones, 65% to 90% seen once. The chain employs TRBV10-2 and TRBJ2-7, with 7 bases matching TRBD1. The clonotype was recovered from a human donor with non-small cell lung cancer whose response to radiotherapy plus ipilimumab could not be evaluated. The starting material was peripheral blood, obtained from a patient treated with radiotherapy plus ipilimumab. CDR3 amino acids: CASSPRQGYEQYF. The CDR3 DNA sequence: TGCGCCAGCAGTCCCAGACAGGGCTACGAGCAGTACTTC.